The source of this TCR beta chain is a study of shared clonotypes between healthy human individuals (dated by TCRdb to 2019 to 2021). About the full investigation: The cohort comprised a couple of women and a few men aged 18 to 49 years. For each donor, CD4 naive and CD4 memory were each run on three plates, CD8 naive on two plates, and CD8 memory on one plate. To increase sequencing depth and limit assay-specific biases, different laboratories used diverse techniques to prepare libraries and sequence TCR repertoires. Leukapheresis yielded between about 0.85 and 9.5 billion PBMCs per donor. To estimate repertoire size and how much clonotypes are shared between individuals, the study performed deep sequencing of blood TCR repertoires from about 5 healthy adults. The full study reports these points: Sharing across a few donors was observed for roughly 5% of naive CD4, 3.5% of naive CD8, roughly 2.4% of memory CD4, and around 0.4% of memory CD8 clonotypes. Compared with non-shared clonotypes, the clonotypes found in all four sorted-subset donors had higher generation probabilities. Pairwise subsampling indicated that sequencing depth was expected to affect the degree of clonotype sharing among donors. Sampling was restricted to blood, and TCR repertoires in tissue are likely to differ from TCR repertoires in blood. Larger estimated clonotype richness was generally found for naive subsets than for memory subsets. Rarefaction of sorted-subset datasets indicated incomplete sequencing despite the large sequencing depth. The genetic and exposure-history diversity represented was limited by the small number of donors.

Trimming costs V 5 bases and J 4 bases, and their ends lie 11 bases apart. The CDR3 holds 13 amino acids from the cysteine to the phenylalanine. Left in the record is the CDR3 DNA by itself, 39 bases read in frame from the first base. Taken from the germline V gene (reference sequence), the CDR1 and CDR2 loops are MNHEY and SMNVEV. Details on this clone: Its specific antigen is unknown. No quality values exist for individual bases; no much larger clone is one base distant. This sample also contains other DNA sequences that code for the same CDR3.

Using the deep immunoSEQ assay, TCR CDR3 regions were amplified from genomic DNA by multiplex PCR. Extracted genomic DNA from each cell subset was spread evenly across all wells of several immunoSEQ 96-well plates, with each plate serving as a replicate. For sorted subsets, each replicate PCR was loaded with approximately 200 ng genomic DNA, equivalent to some 27,000 T cell genomes. Purified libraries were quantified with a Qubit 3.0 fluorometer, sized on a Bioanalyzer 2100, and re-quantified with the KAPA Library Quantification kit. Every immunoSEQ 96-well plate was sequenced on a separate single-read 150-cycle Illumina NextSeq 550 flow cell. The original methods were these. Because the immunoSEQ output included only junctional sequences and no quality scores, the filtering could not be the same as the filtering used for full-length reads. Sequences were annotated with PyIR, a Python wrapper for IgBLAST v1.9, using IMGT germline references to assign V/J genes and CDR3. Reads were filtered out if the reads had weak V/J assignments (E-value above 1e-6), no CDR3, stop codons, out-of-frame junctions, or ambiguous translated residues. A V3J clonotype was defined by an identical inferred V gene, J gene, and CDR3 amino acid sequence. The percentage overlap between two repertoires was calculated by dividing the number of shared unique clonotypes by the size of the smaller repertoire. RTK rarefaction, the Chao1 estimator, and Recon v2.1 estimates of unobserved clonotypes were used to assess repertoire richness. For all TCRbeta clonotypes obtained by the gDNA method from a few donors, generation probabilities were computed with OLGA. The clones in this table, taken by TCRdb from immuneACCESS, are in-frame only. Not every clone is retained; where verified, under half of the shortfall comes from an unresolved V gene, and the cause of the rest is unknown. Clonal size and the V and J genes are those of that table, whereas D and trimming came from the DNA. Here the sample has 100,000 to 120,000 clones; approximately 70% occur a single time. The ten largest clones capture approximately 23% of the sample.

Donors were healthy HIV-negative adults with no recently reported acute infections or vaccinations. Every donor was a Caucasian adult residing in Nashville, Tennessee, USA. CD8 memory samples combined magnetically selected CD45RO+ cells with CCR7-negative CD45RA+ effector memory (TemRA) cells. Blood was obtained by leukapheresis, after which PBMCs were separated by Ficoll-Histopaque density gradient centrifugation and cryopreserved in liquid nitrogen vapor phase. Analytical flow cytometry was used to check the purity and quantity of each magnetically sorted T cell population. Genomic DNA was isolated from every sorted fraction and measured by UV absorbance on a Nanodrop 2000c.

The clonotype comes from a woman in her 30s in good health. The V gene is TRBV27 and the J gene is TRBJ1-1; no confident D gene assignment can be made. Sequencing input: memory CD8+ T cells sorted from blood. The label giving this sample's cell subset or site can be read as: CD45RO+ cells pooled with CCR7-negative TemRA cells. The bases are TGTGCCAGCAGTCTCCGTCCGGGCACTGAAGCTTTCTTT. Translated, this is CASSLRPGTEAFF.